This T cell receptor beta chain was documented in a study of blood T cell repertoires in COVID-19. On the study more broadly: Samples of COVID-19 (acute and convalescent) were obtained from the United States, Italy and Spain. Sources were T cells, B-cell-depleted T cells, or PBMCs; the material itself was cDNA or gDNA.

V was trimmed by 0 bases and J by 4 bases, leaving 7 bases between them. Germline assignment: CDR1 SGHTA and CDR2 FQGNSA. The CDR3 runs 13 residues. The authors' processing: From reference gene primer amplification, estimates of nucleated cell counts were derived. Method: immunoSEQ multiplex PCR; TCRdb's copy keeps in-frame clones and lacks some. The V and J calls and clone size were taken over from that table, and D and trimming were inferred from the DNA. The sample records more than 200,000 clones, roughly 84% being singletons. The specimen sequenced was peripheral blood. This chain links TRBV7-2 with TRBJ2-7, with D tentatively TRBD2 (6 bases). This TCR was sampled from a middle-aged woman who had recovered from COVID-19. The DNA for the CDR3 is TGTGCCAGCAGCTTAGCGGCGGGGTACGAGCAGTACTTC. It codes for CASSLAAGYEQYF.